The rows below give T cell receptor beta chains drawn from one sample of a study of cytomegalovirus exposure and HLA in healthy donors. TCRdb's table, derived via immunoSEQ multiplex PCR, lists solely in-frame clones and lacks some. The sample includes 200,000 to 250,000 clones, around 80% of them seen just once. Sequencing used PBMCs. All receptors come from a man younger than 30 in good health and CMV-seronegative. Each CDR3 is given with its conserved first and last residue. D genes are given only for firm matches. Size is omitted from some rows. Given values are once, few, many or a class for expanded clones.

V gene	D gene	J gene	clone size	CDR3 DNA	CDR3 protein
TRBV19	TRBD1	TRBJ1-4	.	TGTGCCAGTAGTATGCGCCGGACAGGGGGAAACGAAAAACTGTTTTTT	CASSMRRTGGNEKLFF
TRBV29-1	.	TRBJ1-2	.	TGCAGCGTTGAATCAGGTCGCTATGGCTACACCTTC	CSVESGRYGYTF
TRBV5-1	TRBD1	TRBJ2-3	.	TGCGCCAGCAGCCCAGCCGTGGACAGGGGGCAAGATACGCAGTATTTT	CASSPAVDRGQDTQYF
TRBV5-4	.	TRBJ2-3	once	TGTGCCAGCAGTTTTAATAGCGGAGCTAGCACAGATACGCAGTATTTT	CASSFNSGASTDTQYF
TRBV5-4	TRBD1	TRBJ1-4	.	TGTGCCAGCAGCCTGCAGGGGGCTGTGGAAAAACTGTTTTTT	CASSLQGAVEKLFF
TRBV4-1	TRBD2	TRBJ2-7	.	TGCGCCAGCAGCCCTGGACTAGCGGGAGATGGGTTTTACGAGCAGTACTTC	CASSPGLAGDGFYEQYF
TRBV11-2	TRBD2	TRBJ2-7	.	TGTGCCAGCAGCTTCCTCTATAGCGGGAGGAACGAGCAGTACTTC	CASSFLYSGRNEQYF
TRBV29-1	TRBD2	TRBJ2-1	few	TGCAGCGTTGGACTAGCGGAGACCTACAATGAGCAGTTCTTC	CSVGLAETYNEQFF
TRBV7-8	.	TRBJ2-2	few	TGTGCCAGCAGCTTAGGTTTGTGGGGGCGGAAGACCGGGGAGCTGTTTTTT	CASSLGLWGRKTGELFF
TRBV29-1	TRBD1	TRBJ1-2	.	TGCAGCGTTACTCGACAGGGAACCAACTATGGCTACACCTTC	CSVTRQGTNYGYTF
TRBV7-6	.	TRBJ1-5	.	TGTGCCAGCAGCTTATATGGAGGCAATCAGCCCCAGCATTTT	CASSLYGGNQPQHF
TRBV15	TRBD2	TRBJ2-2	.	TGTGCCACCAGCAGAGATCCAGCGGGGAAGAACACCGGGGAGCTGTTTTTT	CATSRDPAGKNTGELFF
TRBV2	.	TRBJ2-1	once	TGTGCCAGCAGTTCCCTTCTAGCCGAAACCATTTTCAATGAGCAGTTCTTC	CASSSLLAETIFNEQFF
TRBV27	.	TRBJ1-6	.	TGTGCCAGCAGTTTAACTCAGGGTTGGGGATCACCCCTCCACTTT	CASSLTQGWGSPLHF
TRBV7-3	.	TRBJ2-1	.	TGTGCCAGCAGCCCCAAACCTTCGAGCTCCTACAATGAGCAGTTCTTC	CASSPKPSSSYNEQFF
TRBV5-6	TRBD2	TRBJ2-1	few	TGTGCCAGCAGGGGACTAGCAGCCTACAATGAGCAGTTCTTC	CASRGLAAYNEQFF
TRBV5-1	.	TRBJ2-5	.	TGCGCCAGCAGCTTAGACTCTACTACAGGCCAAGAGACCCAGTACTTC	CASSLDSTTGQETQYF
TRBV5-3	.	TRBJ1-5	once	TGTGCCAGAAGCCCAAACAGGGCCCTTAGCAATCAGCCCCAGCATTTT	CARSPNRALSNQPQHF